This T cell receptor beta chain was sequenced for a study of cytomegalovirus exposure and HLA in healthy donors. General study points: A classifier reportedly called cytomegalovirus status with high sensitivity and specificity. Presence/absence comparisons presumed near-even sequencing depth among donors.

The CDR3 contains 14 residues. V was shortened by 2 bases and J by 3 bases, with 10 bases between the two germline ends. The germline V gene encodes CDR1 LNHDA and CDR2 SQIVND (reference sequence). In regard to this clone: The antigen is unknown.

The PCR ran on 60 Vbeta and 13 Jbeta primers. Data came from immunoSEQ multiplex PCR; TCRdb stores just in-frame clones and leaves some out. The sample lists 100,000 to 150,000 clones; approximately 75% were seen once. The origin of this receptor is a woman in her forties or fifties in good health and CMV-seronegative. The genes are TRBV19 and TRBJ1-1, with D possibly TRBD1 on 6 matching bases. The sequencing input was PBMCs. CDR3 region: CASSITGRDTEAFF. CDR3 nucleotides: TGTGCCAGTAGTATAACAGGGAGGGACACTGAAGCTTTCTTT.